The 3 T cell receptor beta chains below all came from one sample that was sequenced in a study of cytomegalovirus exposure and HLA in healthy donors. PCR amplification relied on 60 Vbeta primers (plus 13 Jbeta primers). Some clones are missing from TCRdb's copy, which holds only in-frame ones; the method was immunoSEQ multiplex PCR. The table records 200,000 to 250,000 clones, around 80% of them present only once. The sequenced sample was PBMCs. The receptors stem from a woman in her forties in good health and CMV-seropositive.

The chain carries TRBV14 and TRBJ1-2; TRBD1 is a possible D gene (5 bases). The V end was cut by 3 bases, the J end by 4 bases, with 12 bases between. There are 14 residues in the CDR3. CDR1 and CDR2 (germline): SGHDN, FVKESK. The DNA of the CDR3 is TGTGCCAGCAGCCAGGGGGGACGGCTCTATGGCTACACCTTC. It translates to CASSQGGRLYGYTF.

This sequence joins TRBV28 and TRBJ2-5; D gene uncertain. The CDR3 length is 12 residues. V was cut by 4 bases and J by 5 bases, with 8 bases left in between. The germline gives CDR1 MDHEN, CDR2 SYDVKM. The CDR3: CASSSESETQYF. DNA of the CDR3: TGTGCCAGCAGTTCTGAGTCTGAGACCCAGTACTTC.

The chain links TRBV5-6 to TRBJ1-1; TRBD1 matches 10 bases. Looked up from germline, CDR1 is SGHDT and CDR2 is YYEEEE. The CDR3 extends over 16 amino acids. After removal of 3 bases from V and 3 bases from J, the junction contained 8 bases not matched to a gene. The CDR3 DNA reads TGTGCCAGCAGCTCCGGGACAGGGGTTTTATACACTGAAGCTTTCTTT. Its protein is CASSSGTGVLYTEAFF.